The T cell receptor (beta chain) under discussion was sequenced for a study of regulatory T cells in long-lasting Graves disease. Findings and caveats of the study: Not thyroid tissue but only peripheral blood was studied.

The CDR3 extends over 12 amino acids. Germline V gives CDR1 SGHRS, CDR2 YFSETQ. V was cut by 0 bases and J by 8 bases, with 8 bases left in between. Arm-PCR of CDR3 regions and iRepertoire HTBI primers were the basis on which TCR beta libraries were built. TCRdb reprocessed the multiplex PCR reads via MiXCR and lists one record per CDR3 protein. The sample lists a few hundred thousand distinct CDR3 sequences; 20% to 30% were seen once. Time point in this sample: persistent/refractory GD, antithyroid drugs over 5 years with positive TRAb. RNA from PBMCs was the source of the TCR library. EDTA tubes were used for drawing 8 to 9 milliliters of peripheral blood. In its sample, this clonotype was seen many times. Its antigen is unknown.

The sequences come from peripheral blood mononuclear cells (PBMCs), collected when the disease was refractory, from a patient treated with antithyroid drugs. The chain employs TRBV5-1 and TRBJ1-2; D remains unclear. This clonotype was obtained from a female donor with Graves disease. The CDR3 DNA follows: TGCGCCAGCAGCTTGGGGGGAAGCGGCTACACCTTC. Translation gives CASSLGGSGYTF.